This T cell receptor beta chain appears in the sequencing data of a study of CDR3 diversity in severe acne. V lost 6 bases to trimming and J lost 4 bases; unmatched junction nucleotides: 5. The CDR3 length is 14 residues. Per the germline V gene, CDR1 is ENHRY and CDR2 is SYGVKD. TCRdb called the PCR reads again in MiXCR, with one record for every CDR3 protein. The data hold 90,000 or so distinct CDR3 sequences, with approximately 52% observed a single time. The sample taken for sequencing was blood. This receptor was taken from a male donor in good health, serving as a control. The rearrangement links TRBV10-3 to TRBJ2-5; 10 nucleotides align to TRBD1. CDR3 residues: CAIRRDRGRETQYF. For the CDR3, the DNA is TGTGCCATCAGACGGGACAGGGGACGAGAGACCCAGTACTTC.